Listed below are T cell receptor beta chains from one sample, sequenced in a study of memory CD4+ T cells and cytomegalovirus serostatus. Clones were read by immunoSEQ multiplex PCR, and TCRdb kept only the in-frame ones, dropping some. The sample contains roughly 42,000 clones, roughly 79% of which appear only once. The sequencing input was memory CD4+ T cells from blood. These receptors were obtained from an adult in good health and CMV-seronegative. Each CDR3 is given with its conserved first and last residue. D genes are given only for firm matches. Clone size is stated in some rows and not others, as once, few, many or a class when expanded.

size | D | J | V | CDR3 | DNA
. | . | TRBJ2-5 | TRBV5-4 | CASSLGGTEETQYF | TGTGCCAGCAGCTTGGGAGGGACTGAAGAGACCCAGTACTTC
. | . | TRBJ2-7 | TRBV6-1 | CASSGVRYEQYF | TGTGCCAGCAGTGGGGTCCGCTACGAGCAGTACTTC
. | . | TRBJ1-2 | TRBV7-2 | CASSPLGGIYGYTF | TGTGCCAGCAGCCCCCTAGGGGGTATCTATGGCTACACCTTC
once | TRBD1 | TRBJ1-1 | TRBV7-8 | CASSLAGRGTEAFF | TGTGCCAGCAGCTTAGCGGGCAGGGGGACTGAAGCTTTCTTT
once | . | TRBJ2-4 | TRBV19 | CASSTLAGNIQYF | TGTGCCAGTAGTACCCTAGCAGGCAACATTCAGTACTTC
. | TRBD1 | TRBJ1-6 | TRBV5-4 | CASSAPTGAYNSPLHF | TGTGCCAGCAGCGCACCGACAGGGGCCTATAATTCACCCCTCCACTTT
. | . | TRBJ2-2 | TRBV2 | CASSVASVWAGELFF | TGTGCCAGCAGTGTGGCTTCAGTCTGGGCCGGGGAGCTGTTTTTT
. | . | TRBJ1-2 | TRBV5-4 | CASSQPRDGGYTF | TGTGCCAGCAGCCAACCCCGGGACGGGGGCTACACCTTC
. | TRBD2 | TRBJ2-1 | TRBV5-8 | CASSSLAGAQFF | TGTGCCAGCAGCTCACTAGCGGGGGCGCAGTTCTTC
. | . | TRBJ1-2 | TRBV7-2 | CASSLEGVDGYTF | TGTGCCAGCAGCTTAGAGGGGGTAGATGGCTACACCTTC
. | TRBD2 | TRBJ2-7 | TRBV9 | CASSVVAGGTYEQYF | TGTGCCAGCAGCGTAGTAGCGGGGGGTACCTACGAGCAGTACTTC
. | . | TRBJ2-7 | TRBV7-9 | CASSLAASYEQYF | TGTGCCAGCAGCTTAGCAGCTTCCTACGAGCAGTACTTC
. | TRBD1 | TRBJ1-2 | TRBV6-1 | CASSEARPGQGAWVHYGYTF | TGTGCCAGCAGTGAAGCGAGACCGGGACAGGGGGCATGGGTACACTATGGCTACACCTTC
few | TRBD2 | TRBJ2-2 | TRBV11-3 | CASSSLAGGLSTGELFF | TGTGCCAGCAGCTCGCTAGCGGGGGGGCTGAGCACCGGGGAGCTGTTTTTT
. | . | TRBJ1-5 | TRBV6-6 | CASSYSTQPNQPQHF | TGTGCCAGCAGTTACTCGACCCAACCAAATCAGCCCCAGCATTTT
. | . | TRBJ1-1 | TRBV5-1 | CASRIMVSAEAFF | TGCGCCAGCAGAATAATGGTTTCGGCCGAAGCTTTCTTT
. | . | TRBJ2-5 | TRBV6-5 | CASSPGNLQETQYF | TGTGCCAGCAGCCCCGGAAACTTGCAAGAGACCCAGTACTTC
. | . | TRBJ1-5 | TRBV19 | CASTTKRNSNQPQHF | TGTGCCAGTACAACGAAGAGGAATAGCAATCAGCCCCAGCATTTT
. | TRBD1 | TRBJ1-1 | TRBV29-1 | CSVEGGRGQGEAFF | TGCAGCGTTGAAGGCGGCAGGGGGCAAGGTGAAGCTTTCTTT
once | TRBD2 | TRBJ2-5 | TRBV30 | CAWGGLAGPWTQYF | TGTGCCTGGGGGGGACTAGCGGGGCCATGGACCCAGTACTTC
few | . | TRBJ2-5 | TRBV29-1 | CSVHRVIETQYF | TGCAGCGTTCACAGGGTAATAGAGACCCAGTACTTC
. | . | TRBJ1-2 | TRBV6-5 | CASRSTGSLSGYTF | TGTGCCAGCAGGTCGACCGGGAGCCTGTCAGGCTACACCTTC
. | . | TRBJ2-1 | TRBV7-8 | CASSPRSTSSYNEQFF | TGTGCCAGCAGCCCCCGTTCGACTAGCTCCTACAATGAGCAGTTCTTC
. | . | TRBJ1-2 | TRBV19 | CASRVDRSPLGGYTF | TGTGCCAGTAGAGTTGACAGGTCCCCTCTGGGTGGCTACACCTTC
. | TRBD1 | TRBJ2-1 | TRBV11-2 | CASSADRGSYNEQFF | TGTGCCAGCAGCGCAGACAGGGGATCCTACAATGAGCAGTTCTTC
once | . | TRBJ1-5 | TRBV27 | CASSLRVSEPQHF | TGTGCCAGCAGTTTAAGAGTCTCGGAGCCCCAGCATTTT
. | . | TRBJ1-1 | TRBV11-2 | CASSLVQSPGTTEAFF | TGTGCCAGCAGCTTAGTACAGTCCCCAGGGACCACTGAAGCTTTCTTT
few | . | TRBJ2-7 | TRBV14 | CASSQDGSYEQYF | TGTGCCAGCAGCCAGGACGGCTCCTACGAGCAGTACTTC
. | . | TRBJ2-1 | TRBV11-1 | CASSHLTAGSHEQFF | TGTGCCAGCAGCCACCTAACGGCAGGATCGCATGAGCAGTTCTTC
. | . | TRBJ1-1 | TRBV2 | CASRGGSANTEAFF | TGTGCCAGCAGGGGGGGCAGTGCCAACACTGAAGCTTTCTTT